This T cell receptor beta chain was captured in a study of T cells in narcolepsy. On the study more broadly: Donors had narcolepsy type 1 or type 2, or were healthy controls.

This clone has just one count. The antigen is not known. Study-level points and caveats: Healthy controls reportedly lacked the autoreactive clonotypes serially found in patients' blood. In some patient and control memory CD4+ samples, autoreactive clones were absent. Same-patient CSF and blood CD4+ T cell clonotypes included HCRT-specific and TRIB2-specific autoreactive ones.

V dropped 7 bases and J dropped 6 bases, with 24 bases sitting between them. This CDR3 is built from 17 residues. Germline V lookup: CDR1 LNHDA, CDR2 SQIVND (reference sequence). TCRdb's copy holds only in-frame clones and misses some; the assay was immunoSEQ multiplex PCR. The repertoire has tens of thousands of clones, around 87% of them found once; the top ten carry roughly 1%. The sample consisted of memory (CD45RA-) CD4+ T cells from blood. This TCR was sampled from a human donor in good health. This chain connects TRBV19 to TRBJ1-4; maybe TRBD1 (5 bases). CDR3 protein: CASKLRQQAGADEKLFF. DNA of the CDR3: TGTGCCAGTAAATTGCGACAACAGGCCGGGGCCGATGAAAAACTGTTTTTT.